This T cell receptor beta chain was captured by sequencing in a study of T-cell memory formation after mild COVID-19. Study-level findings and limits: CD4+ contracting clones were found mainly in CM and EM, and CD8+ ones in EMRA. Cross-reactive memory appears to have joined, as suggested by some responding clones showing up in pre-infection memory. Day 15 to 85 contracting clones showed balanced CD4/CD8; later expanders leaned CD4+.

V was cut by 8 bases and J by 4 bases, with 6 bases left in between. CDR1 SGHTA and CDR2 FQGNSA come from the germline V gene. This CDR3 contains 11 residues. UMIs and sample barcodes were carried by the TCR alpha and TCR beta cDNA libraries that 5'RACE produced using constant-segment primers. Each CDR3 protein is one row after TCRdb ran MiXCR on the 5' RACE reads. This table holds about 410,000 distinct CDR3 sequences, approximately 19% found once. As for this clonotype: The target antigen is unknown.

The sequence came from a man between 18 and 35 years old who had mild COVID-19 (a few samples of this study predate the infection). Cell type and time point are not known. The sample comprised PBMCs or a T cell subset sorted from them (not recorded which). The chain has TRBV7-2 and TRBJ2-1; D remains unclear. CDR3 nucleotides: TGTGCCAGCGGGCAATACAATGAGCAGTTCTTC. As protein: CASGQYNEQFF.